This record looks at one T cell receptor (beta chain) sequence and its context. Its matching antigen is unknown. Though probably carrying unrecorded immune exposures, donors were nominally healthy at sampling. With 4 bases removed from V and 0 bases from J, the gap between germline ends came to 4 bases. Germline CDR1 reads SGHTS; CDR2 reads YDEGEE. The CDR3 runs to 12 residues. The data are from a study of cytomegalovirus exposure and HLA in healthy donors. Points from the study as a whole: Presence/absence analyses assumed roughly uniform sequencing depth across donors, which may not hold. A later analysis appeared to link common viral pathogens to several of the most significant clusters. Later analysis revealed greater clonal expansion in HLA-associated TCR beta chains than in equally common others.

PCR employed 60 Vbeta and 13 Jbeta primers. Measured with immunoSEQ multiplex PCR; TCRdb has only the in-frame clones, and not every one. The sample records about 57,000 clones, over 60% being singletons. This chain joins TRBV5-8 and TRBJ1-2; no firm D call. The sequenced sample consisted of PBMCs. The sequence came from a man aged 25-45 years in good health and CMV-seropositive. The CDR3 sequence is CASSRANYGYTF. CDR3 in DNA: TGTGCCAGCAGCCGCGCTAACTATGGCTACACCTTC.